The TCR beta chain under discussion was sequenced for a study of cytomegalovirus exposure and HLA in healthy donors. About the research overall: There were 70 million to 95 million unique TCRs (from HLA-typed donors) in an early data release.

Trimming cost V 4 bases and J 2 bases, with 11 bases left between them. The CDR3 totals 14 residues. Per the germline V gene, CDR1 is MGHDK and CDR2 is SYGVNS. The PCR made use of 60 Vbeta and 13 Jbeta primers. Method: immunoSEQ multiplex PCR; TCRdb's copy keeps in-frame clones and lacks some. The table includes 72,000 or so clones, approximately 80% detected once. The source is a young man in good health and CMV-seropositive. Sequenced: PBMCs. The chain recombines TRBV25-1 with TRBJ1-2, with D unresolved. CDR3 sequence: CASSGSGPNYGYTF. The CDR3 DNA reads TGTGCCAGCAGTGGATCAGGTCCCAACTATGGCTACACCTTC.